This TCR beta chain was identified in a study of control samples from healthy donors and cancer patients (dated by TCRdb to the early 2020s). A note on this clone: Its recognized antigen is unknown. Base-call qualities are not available, and no considerably larger clone is one nucleotide away.

The CDR3, from cysteine to phenylalanine, totals 15 residues. Only CDR3 DNA is held: 45 bases, read in frame from base 1. From a lookup of the germline V gene, CDR1 and CDR2 are SGHDN and FVKESK. A distance of 12 bases separates the germline ends of V and J, which lose 0 bases and 7 bases respectively. Library creation used the immunoSEQ multiplex PCR assay. TCRdb took over this immuneACCESS table, retaining in-frame rearrangements with V and J assigned. Such tables are incomplete; in checked studies, under half of the missing clones stem from an unresolved V gene, and the remainder is unexplained. The sample table holds some 39,000 clones, of which about 83% were seen once. The ten largest clonotypes hold 20% to 25% of the sample.

Specimen: PBMCs. The chain employs TRBV14 and TRBJ1-4; the D segment could be TRBD1, given 6 matching bases. This clonotype was obtained from a woman aged 60 to 75 with lung cancer. Read as DNA, the sequence is TGTGCCAGCAGCCAAGAAGGGGGACCTGGTGAAAAACTGTTTTTT. This is translated as CASSQEGGPGEKLFF.